This T cell receptor (beta chain) was identified during a study of CD8+ T cells in alopecia areata. In the study overall: Each day, treated patients took oral tofacitinib twice, at 5 to 10 mg per dose.

Study-wide results and caveats: A single nonresponder leaves the baseline CD8+ expansion link to response uncertain.

Sequencing templates came from extracted RNA that was reverse transcribed into cDNA. Sequenced by immunoSEQ multiplex PCR; TCRdb stores in-frame clones only, minus some. The sample yields 95,000 to 100,000 clones, under 70% seen once. Losses at the gene ends were 0 bases for V and 15 bases for J; bases not matched to a gene: 5. Looked up from germline, CDR1 is PRHDT and CDR2 is FYEKMQ (reference sequence). The CDR3 is 14 amino acids. Turning to this clone: Antigen specificity is unknown.

The treatment here: oral pan-JAK inhibitor, 5-10 mg twice daily. This TCR was sampled from a human donor with alopecia areata. The sample was CD8+ T cells sorted from blood, taken at week 4, from a patient treated with tofacitinib. The chain links TRBV13 to TRBJ2-1; 13 nucleotides match TRBD2. CDR3 amino acids: CASSLGLAGGPSFF. Written as DNA, the CDR3 is TGTGCCAGCAGCTTAGGACTAGCGGGGGGGCCGTCGTTCTTC. Based on the CDR3 plus reference TRBV13 and TRBJ2-1, the full variable domain is AAGVIQSPRHLIKEKRETATLKCYPIPRHDTVYWYQQGPGQDPQFLISFYEKMQSDKGSIPDRFSAQQFSDYHSELNMSSLELGDSALYFCASSLGLAGGPSFFGPGTRLTVL.